The 16 T cell receptor beta chains in this list originate from one sample, sequenced in a study of blood T cell repertoires in COVID-19. Some clones are missing from TCRdb's copy, which holds only in-frame ones; the method was immunoSEQ multiplex PCR. The sample records 45,000 to 70,000 clones, 82% being singletons. Sequencing was performed on peripheral blood. These receptors all stem from a woman aged 60-75 years with acute or convalescent COVID-19.

This chain uses TRBV6-6 with TRBJ2-3; D uncertain. The CDR3 is 13 residues long. V was pared by 0 bases and J by 6 bases, with 7 bases between. Germline V gene data show CDR1 as MNHNY and CDR2 as SVGAGI (reference sequence). The DNA for the CDR3 is TGTGCCAGCAGTTACTCGAGTCTGGATACGCAGTATTTT. Amino acids: CASSYSSLDTQYF.

The chain joins TRBV27 to TRBJ1-4, with D tentatively TRBD1 (6 bases). V gave up 4 bases and J gave up 7 bases, with 10 bases separating them. Germline assignment: CDR1 MNHEY and CDR2 SMNVEV (reference sequence). The CDR3 spans 13 residues. The chain's CDR3 is CASSWGLGEKLFF. CDR3 DNA sequence: TGTGCCAGCAGTTGGGGGCTAGGTGAAAAACTGTTTTTT.

This clone showed up just once. The chain employs TRBV3-1 (or the pseudogene TRBV3-2) and TRBJ2-3; tentative D call: TRBD2 (5 bases). CDR1 is LGHDT and CDR2 is YNNKEL in the germline V gene (reference sequence). Trimming cost V 2 bases and J 1 base, with 10 bases left between them. This CDR3 spans 15 amino acids. CDR3 in amino acids: CASSQRGSGTDTQYF. As DNA, the CDR3 is TGTGCCAGCAGCCAAAGAGGGTCAGGCACAGATACGCAGTATTTT.

This clone was seen only once. The J gene is TRBJ2-6, the V gene TRBV5-4, with no clear D. The CDR3 covers 15 residues. The germline V and J ends were trimmed by 0 bases and 0 bases, with 4 bases remaining between them. Germline values: CDR1 SGHNT, CDR2 YYREEE (reference sequence). The CDR3: CASSLVGSGANVLTF. The CDR3, as DNA: TGTGCCAGCAGCTTGGTCGGCTCTGGGGCCAACGTCCTGACTTTC. Together with reference TRBV5-4 and TRBJ2-6, the CDR3 gives the full variable domain: ETGVTQSPTHLIKTRGQQVTLRCSSQSGHNTVSWYQQALGQGPQFIFQYYREEENGRGNFPPRFSGLQFPNYSSELNVNALELDDSALYLCASSLVGSGANVLTFGAGSRLTVL.

The chain joins TRBV7-3 to TRBJ2-5; D gene unclear. The germline V and J ends were trimmed by 2 bases and 0 bases, with 10 bases remaining between them. Germline V gene sequence: CDR1 SGHTA, CDR2 FQGTGA. The CDR3 runs to 15 residues. The CDR3 loop is CASSLGVANQETQYF. The DNA of the CDR3 is TGTGCCAGCAGCTTAGGAGTTGCGAACCAAGAGACCCAGTACTTC.

V and J are TRBV7-9 and TRBJ1-5, with TRBD1 matching over 7 bases. With V trimmed by 5 bases and J by 1 base, 8 bases remained unmatched. The CDR3 consists of 16 residues. The germline V gene has CDR1 SEHNR and CDR2 FQNEAQ (reference sequence). For the CDR3, the DNA is TGTGCCAGCAGCCCATGGACAGGAGGAAGCAATCAGCCCCAGCATTTT. It encodes CASSPWTGGSNQPQHF.

This clone was picked up one time. The chain uses TRBV6-2 or TRBV6-3 and TRBJ2-1; the match to TRBD1 covers 8 bases. Germline assignment: CDR1 MNHEY and CDR2 SVGEGT. CDR3 size: 15 residues. V shed 2 bases and J 3 bases; nucleotides not matched to a gene: 3. The CDR3 nucleotides are TGTGCCAGCAGTTACGGACAGGGAGGCTACAATGAGCAGTTCTTC. This encodes CASSYGQGGYNEQFF.

In DNA form, the CDR3 reads TGTGCCGTGAGTGACAGTTTGGATTCACCCCTCCACTTT. It translates to CAVSDSLDSPLHF. V and J are TRBV19 and TRBJ1-6; a weak D match, TRBD1 (5 bases). From germline, CDR1 is LNHDA and CDR2 SQIVND (reference sequence). The ends were cut back, 11 bases at V and 8 bases at J, with 16 bases in the middle. The CDR3 is 13 amino acids.

This clone was seen only a few times. The V call is TRBV29-1, the J call TRBJ1-1; 8 bases map to TRBD1. Germline V lookup: CDR1 SQVTM, CDR2 ANQGSEA. The CDR3 totals 12 residues. Trimming at V came to 6 bases and at J to 5 bases, leaving 5 bases not matched to a gene. The CDR3 coding sequence is TGCAGCGTCCGGACAGGGAAGACTGAAGCTTTCTTT. The encoded protein is CSVRTGKTEAFF.

CDR3 in DNA: TGTGCCAGTAGTACTCGAGGGGGCCCAACGGAAAAACTGTTTTTT. Amino acids: CASSTRGGPTEKLFF. The chain is built from TRBV19 and TRBJ1-4; 7 bases are a match to TRBD1. V lost 4 bases to trimming and J lost 8 bases; unmatched junction nucleotides: 10. Germline V gene sequence: CDR1 LNHDA, CDR2 SQIVND (reference sequence). CDR3 length: 15 residues.

The chain has TRBV2 and TRBJ1-5, with 9 bases lining up with TRBD1. This CDR3 region has 14 residues. V lost 8 bases to trimming and J lost 7 bases; unmatched junction nucleotides: 9. The germline CDR1 and CDR2 sequences are SNHLY and FYNNEI. CDR3 amino acids: CASRWGTGNQPQHF. CDR3 DNA sequence: TGTGCCAGCCGATGGGGGACAGGGAACCAGCCCCAGCATTTT.

In nucleotides, the CDR3 is TGTGCCTGGAGAAACCCCATGCGGACAGGTGACTATGGCTACACCTTC. It translates to CAWRNPMRTGDYGYTF. This rearrangement joins TRBV30 to TRBJ1-2; 7 bases align to TRBD1. The V segment lost 3 bases and the J segment 3 bases; nucleotides outside the gene matches: 13. Germline CDR1 reads GTSNPN; CDR2 reads SVGIG (reference sequence). CDR3 size: 16 residues.

The chain joins TRBV5-4 to TRBJ1-6, with a weak D call TRBD1 (6 bases). Trimming cost V 0 bases and J 8 bases, with 15 bases left between them. This CDR3 is built from 16 residues. Germline CDR1 SGHNT, CDR2 YYREEE (reference sequence). This chain's CDR3 is CASSLAEQGLDSPLHF. In DNA form, the CDR3 reads TGTGCCAGCAGCTTGGCAGAACAGGGTTTGGATTCACCCCTCCACTTT.

The chain couples TRBV15 to TRBJ2-3, with 8 bases fitting TRBD1. Germline V lookup: CDR1 LNHNV, CDR2 YYDKDF (reference sequence). The ends lost 0 bases at V and 10 bases at J; junction bases unmatched: 9. The CDR3 loop spans 15 amino acids. CDR3 bases: TGTGCCACCAGCAGAGATCCGAGTGGGGACAGGCCGCAGTATTTT. It translates to CATSRDPSGDRPQYF.

The chain recombines TRBV25-1 with TRBJ1-6; possible D gene TRBD1, 5 bases. Germline lookup yields CDR1 MGHDK and CDR2 SYGVNS. The CDR3 is 12 amino acids. V was trimmed by 6 bases and J by 12 bases, leaving 12 bases between them. Here the CDR3 reads CASRTDRRPLHF. The CDR3, as DNA: TGTGCCAGCAGGACCGACAGACGACCCCTCCACTTT.

V and J are TRBV6-1 and TRBJ1-3; D remains unclear. With 2 bases removed from V and 0 bases from J, the gap between germline ends came to 8 bases. CDR1 is MNHNS and CDR2 is SASEGT in the germline V gene. The CDR3 contains 15 residues. DNA of the CDR3: TGTGCCAGCAGTGAACGCACTCGCTCTGGAAACACCATATATTTT. This translates into CASSERTRSGNTIYF.